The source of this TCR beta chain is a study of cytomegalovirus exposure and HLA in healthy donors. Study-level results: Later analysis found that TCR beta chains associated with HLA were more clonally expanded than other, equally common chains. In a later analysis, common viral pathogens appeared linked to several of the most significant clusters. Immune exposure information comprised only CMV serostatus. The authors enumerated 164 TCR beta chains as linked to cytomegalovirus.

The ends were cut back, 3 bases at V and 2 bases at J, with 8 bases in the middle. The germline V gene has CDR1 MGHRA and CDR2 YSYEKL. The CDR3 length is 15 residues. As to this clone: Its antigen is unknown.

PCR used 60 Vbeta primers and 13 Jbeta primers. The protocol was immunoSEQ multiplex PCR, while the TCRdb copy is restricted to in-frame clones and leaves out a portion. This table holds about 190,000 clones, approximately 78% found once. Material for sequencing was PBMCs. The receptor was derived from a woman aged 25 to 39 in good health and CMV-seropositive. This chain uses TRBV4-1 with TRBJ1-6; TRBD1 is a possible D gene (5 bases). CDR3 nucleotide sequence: TGCGCCAGCAGCCACGGACACCCCTATAATTCACCCCTCCACTTT. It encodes CASSHGHPYNSPLHF.